This section outlines one T cell receptor beta chain sequence together with its context. This entry is derived from a study of blood T cell repertoires in COVID-19. The repertoire was sequenced with immunoSEQ multiplex PCR; TCRdb's copy has only in-frame clones and lacks some. Altogether over 85,000 clones are present, about four fifths being singletons, with the ten largest covering approximately 22%. This sequence originates from a human donor in a cohort sampled during active COVID-19. Specimen: peripheral blood.

In DNA, the CDR3 is TGTGCCAGCAGCATCAGTCAGAACACTGAAGCTTTCTTT. This codes for CASSISQNTEAFF. The rearrangement uses TRBV11-3 and TRBJ1-1; unclear D gene. In germline, CDR1 is SGHNT, CDR2 YENEEA. CDR3 size: 13 residues. V lost 5 bases and J lost 1, with 8 bases in between.